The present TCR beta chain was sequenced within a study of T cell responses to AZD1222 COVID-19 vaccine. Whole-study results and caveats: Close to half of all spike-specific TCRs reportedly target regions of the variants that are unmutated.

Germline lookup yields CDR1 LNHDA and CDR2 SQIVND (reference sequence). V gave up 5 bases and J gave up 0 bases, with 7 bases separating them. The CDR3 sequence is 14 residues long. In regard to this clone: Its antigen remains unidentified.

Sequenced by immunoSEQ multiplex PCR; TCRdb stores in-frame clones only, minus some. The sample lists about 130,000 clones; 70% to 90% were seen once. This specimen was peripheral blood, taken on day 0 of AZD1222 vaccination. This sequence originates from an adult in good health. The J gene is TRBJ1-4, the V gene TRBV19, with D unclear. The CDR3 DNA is TGTGCCAGTAGTGCAGGTGCAACTAATGAAAAACTGTTTTTT. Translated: CASSAGATNEKLFF.